This TCR beta chain was captured by sequencing in a study of control samples from healthy donors and cancer patients (dated by TCRdb to the early 2020s). Cut back by 5 bases and 2 bases, the V and J ends lie 15 bases apart. The CDR3 sequence holds 15 residues, the cysteine and phenylalanine included. Only the CDR3 part of the read is kept: 45 bases, read in frame from the first base. CDR1 and CDR2, looked up from the germline V gene, are SGHAT and FQNNGV. Comment on this clone: The antigen it binds to is not known. Per-nucleotide qualities are absent, and no much larger clonotype sits a single base away.

Library creation used the immunoSEQ multiplex PCR assay. TCRdb stores this immuneACCESS table with in-frame sequences only. Part of the clones is absent; in the studies checked, under half of the shortfall reflects unresolved V genes, and no reason is known for the rest. For this sample the table gives some 100,000 clones, of which more than 85% were detected only once. The ten largest make up roughly 18% of the sample. Material: blood. This sequence originates from a woman between 50 and 59 years old in good health. The chain is made from TRBV11-2 and TRBJ1-1; possibly the D gene is TRBD1, per 6 matching bases. The sequence in DNA is TGTGCCAGCAGCCGATTAACGGGGACAAACACTGAAGCTTTCTTT. Translated, it gives CASSRLTGTNTEAFF.